This TCR beta chain was captured in a study of identical twins. One entry per CDR3 protein results from TCRdb running MiXCR on the 5' RACE reads. The sample carries approximately 1.8 million distinct CDR3 sequences, about 32% recorded once. CDR1 KGHSH and CDR2 LQKENI come from the germline V gene. V was clipped by 3 bases and J by 1 base; unmatched bases: 5. This CDR3 has 16 amino acids. The chain recombines TRBV18 with TRBJ2-5, with 10 bases aligning to TRBD2. This TCR was sampled from a newborn girl in good health. The sequenced material came from cord blood. CDR3 bases: TGTGCCAGCTCACCTGGACTAGCGGTCCCCCAAGAGACCCAGTACTTC. Its protein is CASSPGLAVPQETQYF. The full variable domain, its missing parts supplied by reference TRBV18 and TRBJ2-5, is NAGVMQNPRHLVRRRGQEARLRCSPMKGHSHVYWYRQLPEEGLKFMVYLQKENIIDESGMPKERFSAEFPKEGPSILRIQQVVRGDSAAYFCASSPGLAVPQETQYFGPGTRLLVL.